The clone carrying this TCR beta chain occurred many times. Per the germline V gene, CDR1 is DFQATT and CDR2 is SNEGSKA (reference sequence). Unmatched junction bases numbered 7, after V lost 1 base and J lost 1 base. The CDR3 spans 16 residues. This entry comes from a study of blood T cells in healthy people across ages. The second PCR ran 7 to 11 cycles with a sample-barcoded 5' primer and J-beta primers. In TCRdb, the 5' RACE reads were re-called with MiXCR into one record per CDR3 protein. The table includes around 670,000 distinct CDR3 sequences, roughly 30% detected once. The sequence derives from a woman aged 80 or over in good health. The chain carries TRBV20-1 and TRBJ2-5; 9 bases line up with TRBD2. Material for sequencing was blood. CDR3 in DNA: TGCAGTGCTAGAGTAGTGCGGGGGGGTGCCCAAGAGACCCAGTACTTC. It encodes CSARVVRGGAQETQYF.